The clone carrying this T cell receptor (beta chain) was found many times. This record comes from a study of HIV-infected children after antiretroviral therapy interruption. Study information: Most children had recorded EBV and CMV exposure. Weeks 0, 48 and 150 were sampled under continuous treatment.

Treatment: PENTA 11 planned treatment interruption arm or continuous ART arm. Only samples with at least 5 million viable PBMCs qualified. Naive CD4+ CD45RA+ CD45RO- T cells were sorted from thawed PBMCs. RNA-based 3' RACE libraries used unique molecular identifiers. TCRdb independently ran MiXCR on the 3' RACE reads; one entry per CDR3 protein. The sample has approximately 95,000 distinct CDR3 sequences; approximately 6.9% are singletons. CDR3 length equals 15 residues. Trimming removed 11 bases from V and 1 base from J, with 20 bases in between. CDR1 SNHLY and CDR2 FYNNEI come from the germline V gene.

Source: CD45RA+ CD4+ T cells from PBMCs, pooled from several time points, taken from a donor given antiretroviral therapy, either interrupted or continuous. Subset in this sample: naive CD4+ CD45RA+ CD45RO- T cells. The sequence was obtained from a pool of human donors with HIV. The J gene is TRBJ2-5, the V gene TRBV2; D gene ambiguous. The DNA for the CDR3 is TGTGCCGGTAAACTTCATCGGGCTCCCCAAGAGACCCAGTACTTC. Amino acid sequence: CAGKLHRAPQETQYF.